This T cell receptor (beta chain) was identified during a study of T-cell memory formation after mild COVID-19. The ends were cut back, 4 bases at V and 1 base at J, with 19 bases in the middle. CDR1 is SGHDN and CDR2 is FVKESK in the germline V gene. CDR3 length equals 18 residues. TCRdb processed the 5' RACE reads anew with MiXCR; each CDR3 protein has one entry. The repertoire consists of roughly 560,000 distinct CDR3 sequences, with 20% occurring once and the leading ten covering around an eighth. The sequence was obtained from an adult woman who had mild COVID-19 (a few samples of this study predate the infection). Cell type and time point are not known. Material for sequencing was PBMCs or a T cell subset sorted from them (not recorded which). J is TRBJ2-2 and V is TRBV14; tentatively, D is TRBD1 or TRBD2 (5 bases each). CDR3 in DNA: TGTGCCAGCAGCCTCCCAAGGGGAGCGGCTCTGAACACCGGGGAGCTGTTTTTT. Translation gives CASSLPRGAALNTGELFF.